These 20 T cell receptor beta chains were all obtained from the same sample, sequenced in a study of OX40 agonist ivuxolimab in advanced cancers. Generated by immunoSEQ multiplex PCR, the TCRdb table keeps only in-frame clones and is missing some. The sample carries about 60,000 clones, about nine tenths recorded once. Sequences were derived from CD4+ or CD8+ T cells sorted from blood, sampled in a trial of the OX40 agonist ivuxolimab. Receptors originate from an adult with an advanced solid tumor such as melanoma, head and neck, liver or kidney cancer.

V and J are TRBV4-3 and TRBJ2-1, with TRBD1 as a possible D gene (5 bases). This CDR3 has 14 residues. Germline CDR1 reads LGHNA; CDR2 reads YSLEER. The V end was cut by 2 bases, the J end by 7 bases, with 12 bases between. CDR3 nucleotide sequence: TGCGCCAGCAGCCAATACCAGGGCCCGAATGAGCAGTTCTTC. This sequence encodes CASSQYQGPNEQFF.

For this clone: In the same sample, other DNA sequences code for this CDR3. The CDR3 DNA follows: TGTGCCAGCACCCCCCAGCCCGGGGGGGGCACAGATACGCAGTATTTT. It yields the protein CASTPQPGGGTDTQYF. The chain couples TRBV6-6 to TRBJ2-3; 8 bases align to TRBD2. V trimming: 7 bases; J trimming: 1 base; junction bases outside the gene matches: 10. CDR1 is MNHNY, CDR2 SVGAGI, per germline (reference sequence). The CDR3 spans 16 residues.

The chain is built from TRBV28 and TRBJ2-7; 15 bases align to TRBD2. The trim removed 5 bases at V and 5 bases at J, leaving 13 bases unmatched. Germline CDR1 and CDR2: MDHEN and SYDVKM. CDR3 length: 18 residues. Here the CDR3 DNA reads TGTGCCAGCAGTCCCCCCCGTAGGACTAGCGGGAGGGCGGACGAGCAGTACTTC. Its translation: CASSPPRRTSGRADEQYF.

This clone appeared a single time. V is TRBV7-2 and J is TRBJ2-7; D gene ambiguous. V was clipped by 1 base and J by 1 base, with 8 bases between them. Germline assignment: CDR1 SGHTA and CDR2 FQGNSA. CDR3 size: 14 residues. Written as DNA, the CDR3 is TGTGCCAGCAGCTTAGATCCGAGGTCCTACGAGCAGTACTTC. It yields the protein CASSLDPRSYEQYF.

This chain uses TRBV28 with TRBJ2-3, with a possible D match to TRBD2 (6 bases). V was clipped by 4 bases and J by 0 bases, with 14 bases between them. This CDR3 is 16 amino acids long. Germline-derived CDR1 and CDR2 are MDHEN and SYDVKM. CDR3 residues: CASSSLADPSTDTQYF. CDR3 nucleotides: TGTGCCAGCAGTTCTTTAGCGGATCCTAGCACAGATACGCAGTATTTT.

This clone came up a few times. This rearrangement joins TRBV15 to TRBJ2-3; D gene uncertain. CDR1 LNHNV and CDR2 YYDKDF come from the germline V gene (reference sequence). Between the trimmed V and J ends, which lost 1 base and 5 bases, there was a span of 7 bases. The CDR3 totals 13 residues. The CDR3 loop is CATSRGWGDTQYF. CDR3 sequence (DNA): TGTGCCACCAGCAGAGGGTGGGGAGATACGCAGTATTTT. Combining the CDR3 with reference TRBV15 and TRBJ2-3 gives the whole variable domain DAMVIQNPRYQVTQFGKPVTLSCSQTLNHNVMYWYQQKSSQAPKLLFHYYDKDFNNEADTPDNFQSRRPNTSFCFLDIRSPGLGDTAMYLCATSRGWGDTQYFGPGTRLTVL.

This rearrangement joins TRBV7-2 to TRBJ2-7; the D call may be TRBD1 or TRBD2 (7 bases each). In germline, CDR1 is SGHTA, CDR2 FQGNSA. This CDR3 contains 16 residues. Between the trimmed V and J ends, which lost 5 bases and 2 bases, there was a span of 19 bases. The DNA for the CDR3 is TGTGCCAGCAGCATCGAGGGGGCTAGCGGAGCCTACGAGCAGTACTTC. This encodes CASSIEGASGAYEQYF. Filled out from reference TRBV7-2 and TRBJ2-7, the complete variable domain reads GAGVSQSPSNKVTEKGKDVELRCDPISGHTALYWYRQSLGQGLEFLIYFQGNSAPDKSGLPSDRFSAERTGGSVSTLTIQRTQQEDSAVYLCASSIEGASGAYEQYFGPGTRLTVT.

The sample holds a few counts of this clone. The chain recombines TRBV5-4 with TRBJ2-1; tentatively, D is TRBD2 (5 bases). V was cut by 1 base and J by 0 bases, with 11 bases left in between. Germline values: CDR1 SGHNT, CDR2 YYREEE (reference sequence). The CDR3 sequence is 16 residues long. The CDR3 is CASSLNGRSSYNEQFF. CDR3 in DNA: TGTGCCAGCAGCTTGAATGGGAGATCCTCCTACAATGAGCAGTTCTTC.

V is TRBV10-3 and J is TRBJ2-7; 10 nucleotides agree with TRBD2. The germline V gene encodes CDR1 ENHRY and CDR2 SYGVKD. The J segment lost 1 base and the V segment lost 10 bases, leaving 10 bases of the junction unmatched. The CDR3 extends over 15 amino acids. CDR3 protein: CATGAASGSSYEQYF. The CDR3 region has the DNA TGTGCCACCGGGGCCGCTAGCGGGAGTTCCTACGAGCAGTACTTC.

The V gene is TRBV28, the J gene TRBJ1-5; 9 bases line up with TRBD1. The CDR3 extends over 16 amino acids. V was clipped by 1 base and J by 7 bases; unmatched bases: 8. Germline V gene data show CDR1 as MDHEN and CDR2 as SYDVKM. CDR3 sequence reads: CASSLFEQGAEQPQHF. CDR3 nucleotide sequence: TGTGCCAGCAGTTTATTCGAACAGGGGGCAGAGCAGCCCCAGCATTTT. The whole variable domain, remainder taken from reference TRBV28 and TRBJ1-5, is DVKVTQSSRYLVKRTGEKVFLECVQDMDHENMFWYRQDPGLGLRLIYFSYDVKMKEKGDIPEGYSVSREKKERFSLILESASTNQTSMYLCASSLFEQGAEQPQHFGDGTRLSIL.

The CDR3 spells CAISEQVSYTF. The DNA of the CDR3 is TGTGCCATCAGTGAACAGGTGTCCTACACCTTC. The chain employs TRBV10-3 and TRBJ1-2; perhaps TRBD1 as D (5 bases). The germline CDR1 and CDR2 sequences are ENHRY and SYGVKD. This CDR3 spans 11 amino acids. Trimming removed 3 bases at V and 10 bases at J, with 9 bases between.

This chain joins TRBV15 and TRBJ2-7, with D possibly TRBD1 on 6 matching bases. Germline values: CDR1 LNHNV, CDR2 YYDKDF (reference sequence). Trimming left V 1 base short and J 2 bases short, with 9 bases between. The CDR3 length is 14 residues. CDR3: CATSRVSGAYEQYF. The DNA for the CDR3 is TGTGCCACCAGCAGAGTGTCAGGGGCCTACGAGCAGTACTTC.

The chain recombines TRBV7-2 with TRBJ2-2; D not certain. The CDR3 has 15 residues. V gave up 7 bases and J gave up 7 bases, with 19 bases separating them. Germline CDR1 and CDR2: SGHTA and FQGNSA. CDR3 protein: CASTSAPQTIGELFF. The CDR3 DNA reads TGTGCCAGCACCTCAGCACCCCAGACAATCGGGGAGCTGTTTTTT. Together with reference TRBV7-2 and TRBJ2-2, the CDR3 gives the full variable domain: GAGVSQSPSNKVTEKGKDVELRCDPISGHTALYWYRQSLGQGLEFLIYFQGNSAPDKSGLPSDRFSAERTGGSVSTLTIQRTQQEDSAVYLCASTSAPQTIGELFFGEGSRLTVL.

V usage is TRBV5-4 and J usage is TRBJ1-5; TRBD1 aligns across 9 bases. The CDR3 is 14 amino acids. CDR1 and CDR2 from the germline V gene are SGHNT and YYREEE (reference sequence). Trimming took 4 bases from V and 4 from J; bases not matched to a gene: 3. The CDR3 region is CASSRGTGNQPQHF. The DNA of the CDR3 is TGTGCCAGCAGCCGCGGGACAGGGAATCAGCCCCAGCATTTT.

This clone was recorded once. A much larger clonotype is one base distant, so this may be a read error. This sample includes further DNA sequences coding for the same CDR3. The V and J genes are TRBV28 and TRBJ1-2; D remains ambiguous. CDR1 and CDR2 from the germline V gene are MDHEN and SYDVKM. V was trimmed by 3 bases and J by 7 bases, leaving 9 bases between them. The CDR3 contains 12 residues. Here the CDR3 DNA reads TGTGCCAGCAGTTTCAAAGGAGCTGGCTACACCTTC. This gives the protein CASSFKGAGYTF.

V usage is TRBV4-2 and J usage is TRBJ2-2, with D unclear. V was shortened by 3 bases and J by 2 bases, with 4 bases between the two germline ends. Per germline, CDR1 LGHNA and CDR2 YNFKEQ. This CDR3 is built from 13 residues. The CDR3 nucleotides are TGTGCCAGCAGCCACCTTAACACCGGGGAGCTGTTTTTT. It yields the protein CASSHLNTGELFF.

The chain links TRBV6-5 to TRBJ1-5; D gene ambiguous. This CDR3 comprises 12 residues. CDR1 and CDR2 (germline): MNHEY, SVGAGI. Trimming pared 6 bases from V and 6 bases from J, leaving 9 bases between. The CDR3 loop is CASSRGGQPQHF. The CDR3 coding sequence is TGTGCCAGCAGCCGAGGAGGTCAGCCCCAGCATTTT.

The chain couples TRBV2 to TRBJ1-1; the D is unclear. This CDR3 is built from 12 residues. The germline V gene has CDR1 SNHLY and CDR2 FYNNEI. With 1 base removed from V and 10 bases from J, the gap between germline ends came to 10 bases. The CDR3 sequence: CASSEVGIGAFF. Here the CDR3 DNA reads TGTGCCAGCAGTGAAGTTGGGATCGGAGCTTTCTTT.

The chain is built from TRBV21-1 and TRBJ2-7; the table's D call, TRBD1, has no DNA check behind it. TRBV21-1 is flagged as a pseudogene. This CDR3 is built from 20 residues. The DNA for the CDR3 is TGTGCCAGCAGCAATTTGTGTTTAGCAGGGCTAAGGCCGATCTCCTACGAGCAGTACTTC. This encodes CASSNLCLAGLRPISYEQYF.

V and J are TRBV5-1 and TRBJ1-4; no clear D. The CDR3 extends over 14 amino acids. V was trimmed by 0 bases and J by 0 bases, leaving 3 bases between them. Germline lookup yields CDR1 SGHRS and CDR2 YFSETQ. This CDR3 reads CASSLATTNEKLFF. Here the CDR3 DNA reads TGCGCCAGCAGCTTGGCCACAACTAATGAAAAACTGTTTTTT. The full variable domain, its missing parts supplied by reference TRBV5-1 and TRBJ1-4, is KAGVTQTPRYLIKTRGQQVTLSCSPISGHRSVSWYQQTPGQGLQFLFEYFSETQRNKGNFPGRFSGRQFSNSRSEMNVSTLELGDSALYLCASSLATTNEKLFFGSGTQLSVL.